This T cell receptor (beta chain) was profiled in a study of control samples from healthy donors and cancer patients. The CDR3 covers 14 residues. Measured with immunoSEQ multiplex PCR; TCRdb has only the in-frame clones, and not every one. The sample consists of 130,000 to 150,000 clones, roughly 94% of them appearing once. The gene calls are TRBV21-1 and TRBJ1-1; the D call TRBD1 from the table was never checked on the DNA. TRBV21-1 is a documented pseudogene. The TCR sequence derives from a man aged 55 to 69 with colorectal cancer. The sequencing input was PBMCs. The CDR3 region is CASSAAEGAVEAFF. In nucleotides, the CDR3 is TGTGCCAGCAGCGCCGCGGAGGGGGCGGTTGAAGCTTTCTTT.